This T cell receptor beta chain came from a study of cytomegalovirus exposure and HLA in healthy donors. Germline V CDR1 and CDR2: SGHVS, FQNEAQ. V gave up 6 bases and J gave up 2 bases; unmatched junction bases: 6. The CDR3 runs to 14 residues. Primers included in the PCR were 60 Vbeta and 13 Jbeta primers. TCRdb's table, derived via immunoSEQ multiplex PCR, lists solely in-frame clones and lacks some. The repertoire holds 150,000 to 200,000 clones, 70% to 80% seen once, with around 1.6% in the top ten. Sequenced sample: PBMCs. V usage is TRBV7-8 and J usage is TRBJ2-7; 8 positions agree with TRBD1. The TCR sequence derives from a woman aged 50 to 60 in good health and CMV-seronegative. The CDR3 nucleotides are TGTGCCAGCAGATCCGGACAGGGAGCCTACGAGCAGTACTTC. Translation gives CASRSGQGAYEQYF.